Listed here is a single TCR beta chain. Antigen: not known. The data were obtained in a study of vaccination and CD4 T cells after COVID-19. The Oncomine TCR Beta short-read assay generated sequence data from the DNA of cultured CD4+ T cells. TCRdb processed the PCR reads anew with MiXCR; each CDR3 protein has one entry. Here the sample spans some 9,300 distinct CDR3 sequences, 51% being singletons. Study results and limitations: No early post-infection timepoints were studied, and convalescent patients studied were relatively few.

Specified treatment: roughly 10-day PBMC culture with coronavirus spike peptide pools or control peptides (ViraFEST assay). Sequencing was performed on CD4+ T cells from blood, cultured in vitro. The sequence was obtained from a human donor who had recovered from COVID-19.

CDR3 DNA: TGTGCCAGTAGTATTCTGGGGGCAGGAACTAATGAAAAACTGTTTTTT. It is translated as CASSILGAGTNEKLFF. V gene TRBV19 combines with J gene TRBJ1-4, with TRBD1 as a possible D gene (6 bases). CDR1 LNHDA and CDR2 SQIVND come from the germline V gene (reference sequence). There are 16 residues in the CDR3. Trimming took 3 bases from V and 1 from J, leaving 12 bases between them.